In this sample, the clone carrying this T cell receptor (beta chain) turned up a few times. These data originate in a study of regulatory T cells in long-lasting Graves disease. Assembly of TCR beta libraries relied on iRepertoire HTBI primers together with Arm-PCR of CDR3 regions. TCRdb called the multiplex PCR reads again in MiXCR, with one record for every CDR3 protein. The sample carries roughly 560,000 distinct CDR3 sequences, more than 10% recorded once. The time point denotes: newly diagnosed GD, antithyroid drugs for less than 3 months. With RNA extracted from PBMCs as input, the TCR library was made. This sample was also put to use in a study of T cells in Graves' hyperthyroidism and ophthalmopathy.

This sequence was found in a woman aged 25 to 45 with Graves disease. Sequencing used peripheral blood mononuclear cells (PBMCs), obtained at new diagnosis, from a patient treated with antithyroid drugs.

The CDR3 sequence is CASSQERQAAFF. CDR3 sequence (DNA): TGCGCCAGCAGCCAAGAACGTCAAGCGGCTTTCTTT. V gene TRBV4-1 combines with J gene TRBJ1-1, with D uncertain. This CDR3 has 12 amino acids. Germline V gene lookup returns CDR1 MGHRA and CDR2 YSYEKL. Trimming pared 0 bases from V and 11 bases from J, leaving 10 bases between.